This T cell receptor beta chain was identified in a study of siplizumab effects on memory and regulatory T cells. Study-level results: Siplizumab led to significantly less abundant alloreactive sequences that could be traced back to unstimulated CD4+ memory cells. Solely a minor proportion of alloreactive clones could be assigned to unstimulated subsets.

Profiled with immunoSEQ multiplex PCR; TCRdb holds only in-frame clones, not every one. The table shows about 10,000 clones, with about 47% occurring only once. Details on this clone: Its antigen is as yet unknown.

The mixed lymphocyte reaction cells underwent coculture at 37°C for five to six days. This TCR came from a human donor in good health; the cells came from an allogeneic mixed lymphocyte reaction. The specimen was CFSE-low (dividing) CD8+ T cells sorted from an allogeneic mixed lymphocyte reaction.

CDR3 region: CASSLLRADTEAFF. The CDR3 region has the DNA TGTGCCAGCAGTTTACTCAGGGCGGACACTGAAGCTTTCTTT. The chain employs TRBV28 and TRBJ1-1; TRBD1 is a possible D gene (5 bases). In germline, CDR1 is MDHEN, CDR2 SYDVKM. The CDR3 is 14 residues long. Trimming cost V 2 bases and J 3 bases, with 10 bases left between them. Based on the CDR3 plus reference TRBV28 and TRBJ1-1, the full variable domain is DVKVTQSSRYLVKRTGEKVFLECVQDMDHENMFWYRQDPGLGLRLIYFSYDVKMKEKGDIPEGYSVSREKKERFSLILESASTNQTSMYLCASSLLRADTEAFFGQGTRLTVV.